Shown below are 23 T cell receptor beta chains from a single sample sequenced in a study of blood T cell repertoires in COVID-19. Sequencing was performed with immunoSEQ multiplex PCR; in TCRdb, only in-frame clones are kept and a portion is missing. The sample has hundreds of thousands of clones, around four fifths seen once. Source material: peripheral blood. Receptors originate from a middle-aged woman with active or convalescent COVID-19.

The chain joins TRBV6-1 to TRBJ1-1; D is ambiguous. The V end was cut by 2 bases, the J end by 0 bases, with 4 bases between. Germline V lookup: CDR1 MNHNS, CDR2 SASEGT. The length of the CDR3 is 13 residues. In DNA form, the CDR3 reads TGTGCCAGCAGTGAACAGTTGAACACTGAAGCTTTCTTT. The encoded protein is CASSEQLNTEAFF.

Turning to this clone: Other DNA variants within this sample encode the same CDR3. This chain connects TRBV6-5 to TRBJ1-6, with D possibly matching TRBD1 (6 bases). Germline assignment: CDR1 MNHEY and CDR2 SVGAGI. The V end was cut by 6 bases, the J end by 7 bases, with 10 bases between. The CDR3 length is 13 residues. CDR3: CASRARGNSPLHF. Here the CDR3 DNA reads TGTGCCAGCAGAGCAAGGGGGAATTCACCCCTCCACTTT.

The chain joins TRBV19 to TRBJ1-2; tentative D call: TRBD1 (6 bases). The CDR3 loop spans 15 amino acids. V lost 7 bases to trimming and J lost 4 bases, with 19 bases between them. CDR1 and CDR2 from the germline V gene are LNHDA and SQIVND (reference sequence). This CDR3 is CASNGEEQGAYGYTF. CDR3 nucleotides: TGTGCCAGTAACGGGGAAGAACAGGGTGCCTATGGCTACACCTTC.

This rearrangement joins TRBV6-1 to TRBJ2-7; TRBD1 matches at 10 bases. This CDR3 comprises 15 residues. The V and J ends lost 3 bases and 3 bases, in that order; junction bases with no gene match: 5. Germline loops: CDR1 MNHNS, CDR2 SASEGT. The CDR3 DNA reads as TGTGCCAGCAGTGATCCGGGACAGGGGTTCTACGAGCAGTACTTC. Amino acid sequence: CASSDPGQGFYEQYF.

The chain has TRBV19 and TRBJ2-7; D unresolved. The ends were cut back, 1 base at V and 2 bases at J, with 12 bases in the middle. The CDR3 has 15 residues. Germline loops: CDR1 LNHDA, CDR2 SQIVND (reference sequence). The CDR3 loop reads CASSIGGVGTYEQYF. CDR3 in DNA: TGTGCCAGTAGTATAGGAGGAGTCGGTACCTACGAGCAGTACTTC.

The chain carries TRBV5-4 and TRBJ1-4; D uncertain. The CDR3 extends over 16 amino acids. Germline V CDR1 and CDR2: SGHNT, YYREEE (reference sequence). Trimming left V 4 bases short and J 3 bases short, with 16 bases between. Here the CDR3 reads CASSPNPRDANEKLFF. The CDR3 DNA sequence: TGTGCCAGCAGCCCGAATCCCCGGGATGCTAATGAAAAACTGTTTTTT.

This chain uses TRBV7-3 with TRBJ2-1; the match to TRBD2 covers 12 bases. CDR1 and CDR2 from the germline V gene are SGHTA and FQGTGA. Trimming removed 5 bases from V and 7 bases from J; junction bases left unmatched: 12. The CDR3 has 17 amino acids. CDR3 in DNA: TGTGCCAGCAGCCCTAAGGGTGGACTAGCGGGGCCAAATGAGCAGTTCTTC. Amino acids: CASSPKGGLAGPNEQFF.

The chain joins TRBV27 to TRBJ1-1, with no clear D. Between the trimmed V and J ends, which lost 5 bases and 3 bases, there was a span of 13 bases. This CDR3 has 14 amino acids. CDR1 is MNHEY, CDR2 SMNVEV, per germline (reference sequence). The CDR3 here is CASSVMRAYTEAFF. The CDR3 bases are TGTGCCAGCAGTGTGATGAGGGCTTACACTGAAGCTTTCTTT.

The CDR3 here is CASRGQGGQPQHF. CDR3 coding DNA: TGCGCCAGCAGGGGACAGGGAGGGCAGCCCCAGCATTTT. The chain links TRBV10-2 to TRBJ1-5; 9 bases are a match to TRBD1. The ends lost 6 bases at V and 7 bases at J; junction bases unmatched: 4. Germline V gene lookup returns CDR1 WSHSY and CDR2 SAAADI. This CDR3 has 13 residues.

The genes are TRBV6-5 and TRBJ2-7, with 9 positions matching TRBD2. From germline, CDR1 is MNHEY and CDR2 SVGAGI. After removal of 6 bases from V and 5 bases from J, the junction contained 11 bases not matched to a gene. There are 15 residues in the CDR3. This CDR3 is CASSRALAGAHEQYF. The CDR3 region has the DNA TGTGCCAGCAGCAGAGCTTTAGCGGGAGCCCACGAGCAGTACTTC.

The chain uses TRBV6-5 and TRBJ1-1; 8 nucleotides agree with TRBD1. The CDR3 extends over 14 amino acids. V was pared by 6 bases and J by 5 bases, with 8 bases of the junction left unmatched. The germline gives CDR1 MNHEY, CDR2 SVGAGI. The DNA for the CDR3 is TGTGCCAGCAGAACAGGGGGGTGGGGTACTGAAGCTTTCTTT. Its translation is CASRTGGWGTEAFF.

In this sample, this clone turned up once. This rearrangement joins TRBV3-1 (or the pseudogene TRBV3-2) to TRBJ2-4; possible D gene TRBD2, 5 bases. In germline, CDR1 is LGHDT, CDR2 YNNKEL (reference sequence). V was clipped by 5 bases and J by 9 bases, with 8 bases between them. CDR3 length: 11 residues. This chain's CDR3 is CASSRAAIQYF. The CDR3 DNA reads as TGTGCCAGCAGCAGAGCGGCCATTCAGTACTTC.

The chain recombines TRBV18 with TRBJ2-7, with 10 bases that match TRBD1. Per germline, CDR1 KGHSH and CDR2 LQKENI. Trimming removed 4 bases from V and 5 bases from J; junction bases left unmatched: 8. CDR3 length: 15 amino acids. The CDR3 here is CASSLVGQGQDEQYF. The CDR3 DNA is TGTGCCAGCTCACTGGTGGGACAGGGGCAGGACGAGCAGTACTTC.

V usage is TRBV7-2 and J usage is TRBJ2-1; 7 bases match TRBD2. With 5 bases clipped from V and 5 bases from J, the junction kept 3 bases outside the gene matches. Germline CDR1 SGHTA, CDR2 FQGNSA. The CDR3 is made up of 13 amino acids. CDR3: CASSTGLDNEQFF. Written as DNA, the CDR3 is TGTGCCAGCAGCACCGGACTAGACAATGAGCAGTTCTTC. Full variable domain (remainder filled in from reference TRBV7-2 and TRBJ2-1): GAGVSQSPSNKVTEKGKDVELRCDPISGHTALYWYRQSLGQGLEFLIYFQGNSAPDKSGLPSDRFSAERTGGSVSTLTIQRTQQEDSAVYLCASSTGLDNEQFFGPGTRLTVL.

The chain recombines TRBV13 with TRBJ1-2; D not certain. Trimming pared 8 bases from V and 4 bases from J, leaving 20 bases between. The CDR3 has 15 residues. Germline V gene lookup returns CDR1 PRHDT and CDR2 FYEKMQ (reference sequence). CDR3 DNA: TGTGCCAGCCACGCCTACGGCCGGGGAATCTATGGCTACACCTTC. Protein product: CASHAYGRGIYGYTF. The full variable domain, in which reference TRBV13 and TRBJ1-2 provide the parts outside the CDR3, is AAGVIQSPRHLIKEKRETATLKCYPIPRHDTVYWYQQGPGQDPQFLISFYEKMQSDKGSIPDRFSAQQFSDYHSELNMSSLELGDSALYFCASHAYGRGIYGYTFGSGTRLTVV.

V is TRBV7-2 and J is TRBJ1-5, with D uncertain. CDR1 SGHTA and CDR2 FQGNSA come from the germline V gene. The V and J ends lost 5 bases and 6 bases respectively, with 17 bases between them. The CDR3 extends over 15 amino acids. This CDR3 is CASSPLTGIGQPQHF. The CDR3, as DNA: TGTGCCAGCAGCCCCCTGACGGGGATCGGTCAGCCCCAGCATTTT.

There are a few counts of this clone. This chain joins TRBV4-1 and TRBJ1-1, with 7 bases fitting TRBD1. CDR1 and CDR2 from the germline V gene are MGHRA and YSYEKL. Trimming took 1 base from V and 11 from J; bases not matched to a gene: 10. The CDR3 has 14 amino acids. The CDR3: CASSQVGQGGDAFF. DNA for the CDR3: TGCGCCAGCAGCCAAGTCGGGCAGGGGGGCGACGCTTTCTTT.

The chain joins TRBV24-1 to TRBJ1-1; D not resolved. Germline V gives CDR1 KGHDR, CDR2 SFDVKD. The V end was cut by 3 bases, the J end by 1 base, with 17 bases between. CDR3 length: 17 amino acids. CDR3 protein: CATSDDEGWARNTEAFF. Written as DNA, the CDR3 is TGTGCCACCAGTGATGATGAGGGATGGGCGCGGAACACTGAAGCTTTCTTT.

This clone was found a few times. The chain combines TRBV19 with TRBJ1-6, with TRBD1 identical over 8 bases. CDR3 size: 12 residues. J lost 7 bases, V lost 9 bases, and 2 bases had no gene match. Germline V gives CDR1 LNHDA, CDR2 SQIVND (reference sequence). The CDR3 bases are TGTGCCAGCCGGACAGGGAATTCACCCCTCCACTTT. This gives the protein CASRTGNSPLHF. Filled out from reference TRBV19 and TRBJ1-6, the complete variable domain reads DGGITQSPKYLFRKEGQNVTLSCEQNLNHDAMYWYRQDPGQGLRLIYYSQIVNDFQKGDIAEGYSVSREKKESFPLTVTSAQKNPTAFYLCASRTGNSPLHFGNGTRLTVT.

This clone came up a few times. The chain joins TRBV30 to TRBJ1-4, with TRBD1 as a possible D gene (6 bases). Deletions cut 3 bases from V and 6 bases from J, with 17 bases between. The CDR3 covers 15 residues. The germline V gene encodes CDR1 GTSNPN and CDR2 SVGIG (reference sequence). The CDR3 spells CAWRNKDRSDEKLFF. CDR3 bases: TGTGCCTGGAGAAATAAAGACAGGAGTGATGAAAAACTGTTTTTT.

This chain connects TRBV19 to TRBJ2-4, with 11 bases that match TRBD2. CDR3 length equals 20 residues. Germline assignment: CDR1 LNHDA and CDR2 SQIVND (reference sequence). Unmatched junction bases numbered 12, after V lost 0 bases and J lost 2 bases. CDR3 nucleotides: TGTGCCAGTAGTATAGAACGACTAGCGGGATTGGAGGTTTCCAAAAACATTCAGTACTTC. This gives the protein CASSIERLAGLEVSKNIQYF.

The chain combines TRBV18 with TRBJ2-5; 12 bases are shared with TRBD1. This CDR3 spans 16 amino acids. Germline V gene sequence: CDR1 KGHSH, CDR2 LQKENI. Trimming took 1 base from V and 7 from J; bases not matched to a gene: 7. This CDR3 is CASSPLPGQGAVTQYF. CDR3 coding DNA: TGTGCCAGCTCACCACTACCGGGACAGGGGGCCGTGACCCAGTACTTC.

This chain joins TRBV7-3 and TRBJ2-1, with a weak D call TRBD2 (5 bases). Germline CDR1 SGHTA, CDR2 FQGTGA. The CDR3 extends over 17 amino acids. V was pared by 5 bases and J by 0 bases, with 17 bases between. CDR3 nucleotides: TGTGCCAGCAGCCCGAAGGCGGGCTGGGGCTCCTACAATGAGCAGTTCTTC. Translation: CASSPKAGWGSYNEQFF.